Described below is a single TCR beta chain sequence and its context. The record originates from a study of blood T cell repertoires in COVID-19. Study summary: Material from acute and convalescent COVID-19 was sourced from the United States, Italy and Spain. Sample material is recorded as cDNA or gDNA derived from T cells, B-cell-depleted T cells, or PBMCs.

Trimming took off 3 bases at V and 0 bases at J, with 8 bases between the two ends. The CDR3 has 15 residues. Germline CDR1 reads LNHDA; CDR2 reads SQIVND (reference sequence). In the authors' methods: Amplification of reference gene primers was used by the study to estimate nucleated cell counts. Some clones are missing from TCRdb's copy, which holds only in-frame ones; the method was immunoSEQ multiplex PCR. V and J calls plus clone size are reproduced from that table; the DNA served to infer D and trimming. The data contain 25,000 to 30,000 clones, around nine tenths of them seen just once; the ten biggest clones take up roughly 12%.

The sequence derives from a human donor in a cohort sampled during active COVID-19. The donor label of this sample is uncertain. Sequenced sample: peripheral blood. The gene calls are TRBV19 and TRBJ2-2, with D perhaps matching TRBD1 (6 bases). The CDR3 loop is CASSIAGANTGELFF. The CDR3 nucleotides are TGTGCCAGTAGTATTGCAGGGGCGAACACCGGGGAGCTGTTTTTT. Filled out from reference TRBV19 and TRBJ2-2, the complete variable domain reads DGGITQSPKYLFRKEGQNVTLSCEQNLNHDAMYWYRQDPGQGLRLIYYSQIVNDFQKGDIAEGYSVSREKKESFPLTVTSAQKNPTAFYLCASSIAGANTGELFFGEGSRLTVL.